A single sample gave rise to the 23 T cell receptor beta chains below, sequenced in a study of cytomegalovirus exposure and HLA in healthy donors. Researchers ran the PCR with 60 Vbeta and 13 Jbeta primers. Some clones are missing from TCRdb's copy, which holds only in-frame ones; the method was immunoSEQ multiplex PCR. Among about 59,000 clones, 70% to 90% were seen once, and the ten largest hold roughly 1.6%. Sample: PBMCs. The receptors shown here come from a man aged 30 to 45 in good health and CMV-seropositive.

The chain employs TRBV7-2 and TRBJ2-1; 13 bases map to TRBD2. CDR3 length: 16 residues. Germline V CDR1 and CDR2: SGHTA, FQGNSA. V lost 5 bases to trimming and J lost 10 bases; unmatched junction nucleotides: 11. CDR3 sequence (DNA): TGTGCCAGCAGCCCTGTCGGACTAGCGGGAGCGGGGGAGCAGTTCTTC. This gives the protein CASSPVGLAGAGEQFF.

The gene calls are TRBV9 and TRBJ1-3, with D tentatively TRBD1 (5 bases). Trimming shortened V by 0 bases and J by 4 bases, and 11 bases separated the two germline ends. The CDR3 covers 15 residues. The V gene's germline CDR1 is SGDLS and CDR2 YYNGEE. CDR3: CASSVGDSVGNTIYF. CDR3 in DNA: TGTGCCAGCAGCGTAGGCGACAGCGTCGGAAACACCATATATTTT.

This clone has just a few counts. The gene calls are TRBV29-1 and TRBJ2-6, with D tentatively TRBD1 (5 bases). The length of the CDR3 is 13 residues. Trimming removed 6 bases from V and 4 bases from J, with 10 bases in between. CDR1 and CDR2 from the germline V gene are SQVTM and ANQGSEA. The CDR3 protein is CSVPGFGANVLTF. CDR3 coding DNA: TGCAGCGTCCCAGGGTTCGGGGCCAACGTCCTGACTTTC.

In regard to this clone: A read error may produce the germline difference seen at one junction end. The gene calls are TRBV5-1 and TRBJ1-2, with unresolved D. In germline, CDR1 is SGHRS, CDR2 YFSETQ. There are 13 residues in the CDR3. The CDR3 region is CASSLTGYEGLFF. CDR3 bases: TGCGCCAGCAGCTTAACCGGGTACGAGGGCCTCTTCTTC.

This clone has a single count. The rearrangement uses TRBV6-5 and TRBJ2-7; 8 nucleotides match TRBD1. The V and J ends lost 0 bases and 7 bases, in that order; junction bases with no gene match: 8. In germline, CDR1 is MNHEY, CDR2 SVGAGI. The length of the CDR3 is 15 residues. As DNA, the CDR3 is TGTGCCAGCAGTTACTCCAGGACAGGGACGGGGGAGCAGTACTTC. Residues: CASSYSRTGTGEQYF.

This rearrangement joins TRBV19 to TRBJ2-1, with a weak D call TRBD2 (6 bases). Germline V lookup: CDR1 LNHDA, CDR2 SQIVND (reference sequence). This CDR3 comprises 15 residues. The germline V and J ends were trimmed by 7 bases and 7 bases, with 20 bases remaining between them. The CDR3 region is CASMVAATSGNEQFF. The CDR3 DNA follows: TGTGCCAGTATGGTAGCGGCAACGTCGGGGAATGAGCAGTTCTTC.

CDR3 region: CASGPTGVTEAFF. CDR3 nucleotide sequence: TGTGCCAGTGGGCCAACCGGTGTCACTGAAGCTTTCTTT. The chain couples TRBV19 to TRBJ1-1; D remains ambiguous. The ends were cut back, 8 bases at V and 4 bases at J, with 14 bases in the middle. This CDR3 is 13 amino acids long. Germline V gene data show CDR1 as LNHDA and CDR2 as SQIVND (reference sequence).

This rearrangement joins TRBV29-1 to TRBJ1-1; possibly TRBD1 for D (5 bases). Trimming stripped 2 bases from V and 5 bases from J, with 15 bases between. The CDR3 has 14 amino acids. Germline CDR1 reads SQVTM; CDR2 reads ANQGSEA. The CDR3 is CSVELGQGATEAFF. Written as DNA, the CDR3 is TGCAGCGTTGAACTCGGACAAGGAGCAACTGAAGCTTTCTTT.

This rearrangement joins TRBV6-1 to TRBJ1-4; TRBD1 agrees at 7 bases. The CDR3 extends over 14 amino acids. V trimming: 5 bases; J trimming: 8 bases; junction bases outside the gene matches: 8. Germline values: CDR1 MNHNS, CDR2 SASEGT. DNA for the CDR3: TGTGCCAGCAGTTCGGGACAGATCGGCGAAAAACTGTTTTTT. Translation gives CASSSGQIGEKLFF.

To note about this clone: Within the sample, other DNA sequences also encode this same CDR3. This chain connects TRBV19 to TRBJ1-3; a weak D match, TRBD1 (6 bases). The germline V gene encodes CDR1 LNHDA and CDR2 SQIVND (reference sequence). Trimming left V 9 bases short and J 0 bases short, with 12 bases between. The CDR3 is 14 amino acids. CDR3 sequence (DNA): TGTGCCAGCACCACAGGGTCCTCTGGAAACACCATATATTTT. Amino acid sequence: CASTTGSSGNTIYF. Based on the CDR3 plus reference TRBV19 and TRBJ1-3, the full variable domain is DGGITQSPKYLFRKEGQNVTLSCEQNLNHDAMYWYRQDPGQGLRLIYYSQIVNDFQKGDIAEGYSVSREKKESFPLTVTSAQKNPTAFYLCASTTGSSGNTIYFGEGSWLTVV.

This rearrangement joins TRBV5-1 to TRBJ2-2, with a weak D call TRBD2 (5 bases). V lost 2 bases and J 0 bases, leaving 8 bases between the germline ends. This CDR3 is 15 amino acids long. CDR1 is SGHRS and CDR2 is YFSETQ in the germline V gene. CDR3 loop: CASSFSDPNTGELFF. The CDR3 DNA sequence: TGCGCCAGCAGCTTTAGCGACCCGAACACCGGGGAGCTGTTTTTT.

V is TRBV5-1 and J is TRBJ2-5; tentative D call: TRBD1 (6 bases). Between the trimmed V and J ends, which lost 1 base and 1 base, there was a span of 11 bases. The CDR3 spans 15 residues. Germline CDR1 and CDR2: SGHRS and YFSETQ. The CDR3 reads CASSLINRAQETQYF. Here the CDR3 DNA reads TGCGCCAGCAGCTTGATTAACAGGGCCCAAGAGACCCAGTACTTC.

The chain couples TRBV27 to TRBJ2-3; 7 bases are a match to TRBD2. The length of the CDR3 is 15 residues. V was pared by 9 bases and J by 2 bases, with 11 bases of the junction left unmatched. Germline V gene data show CDR1 as MNHEY and CDR2 as SMNVEV (reference sequence). CDR3 sequence reads: CASSTGTIPTDTQYF. Here the CDR3 DNA reads TGTGCCAGTTCTACCGGGACTATCCCCACAGATACGCAGTATTTT.

This sequence joins TRBV6-5 and TRBJ2-7, with D unclear. This CDR3 contains 15 residues. CDR1 and CDR2 from the germline V gene are MNHEY and SVGAGI. V was shortened by 0 bases and J by 3 bases, with 12 bases between the two germline ends. The chain's CDR3 is CASSYSGSLDYEQYF. CDR3 nucleotide sequence: TGTGCCAGCAGTTACTCGGGCTCCCTGGACTACGAGCAGTACTTC.

V gene TRBV11-2 combines with J gene TRBJ2-2; perhaps TRBD1 as D (6 bases). The length of the CDR3 is 14 residues. V was shortened by 5 bases and J by 5 bases, with 12 bases between the two germline ends. CDR1 and CDR2 from the germline V gene are SGHAT and FQNNGV. The CDR3 sequence is CASSGTPRTGELFF. The CDR3 DNA reads as TGTGCCAGCAGCGGGACACCTCGAACCGGGGAGCTGTTTTTT.

The chain is built from TRBV19 and TRBJ1-5; TRBD1 is a possible D gene (6 bases). CDR3 length equals 15 residues. V was trimmed by 3 bases and J by 4 bases, leaving 13 bases between them. Germline V CDR1 and CDR2: LNHDA, SQIVND (reference sequence). The CDR3 DNA reads TGTGCCAGTAGTATTAACAGGGTAGGGAATCAGCCCCAGCATTTT. This encodes CASSINRVGNQPQHF.

This rearrangement joins TRBV4-2 to TRBJ1-2, with 8 bases fitting TRBD1. Germline V gene sequence: CDR1 LGHNA, CDR2 YNFKEQ. The CDR3 loop spans 14 amino acids. Losses at the gene ends were 0 bases for V and 8 bases for J; bases not matched to a gene: 5. The CDR3 reads CASSQDSQGGGYTF. CDR3 coding DNA: TGTGCCAGCAGCCAAGATTCACAGGGGGGGGGCTACACCTTC.

The V call is TRBV25-1, the J call TRBJ2-3; D not resolved. V was cut by 3 bases and J by 2 bases, with 6 bases left in between. The CDR3 totals 13 residues. CDR1 and CDR2 (germline): MGHDK, SYGVNS. The DNA for the CDR3 is TGTGCCAGCAGTGACAGGTACACAGATACGCAGTATTTT. Its protein product is CASSDRYTDTQYF.

The chain combines TRBV10-1 with TRBJ1-2, with D possibly matching TRBD1 (5 bases). The CDR3 has 13 residues. Germline V gives CDR1 WNHNN, CDR2 SYGVQD (reference sequence). The ends were cut back, 2 bases at V and 4 bases at J, with 8 bases in the middle. CDR3 protein: CASSEDRTYGYTF. CDR3 nucleotides: TGCGCCAGCAGTGAGGACAGAACCTATGGCTACACCTTC.

With regard to this clone: The germline gene is not matched at one end of the junction; a read error may be the cause. The J gene is TRBJ1-1, the V gene TRBV29-1; perhaps TRBD1 as D (6 bases). The CDR3 sequence is 13 residues long. From germline, CDR1 is SQVTM and CDR2 ANQGSEA. The CDR3 here is CSVKDRPNTEAFF. Written as DNA, the CDR3 is TGCAGCGTTAAAGACAGGCCGAACACTGAAGCTTTCTTT.

J is TRBJ1-5 and V is TRBV28, with 10 nucleotides matching TRBD1. The CDR3 is 13 residues long. V dropped 10 bases and J dropped 4; count of bases not matched to a gene: 4. Germline values: CDR1 MDHEN, CDR2 SYDVKM. The CDR3 protein is CATGGQGNQPQHF. The CDR3 coding sequence is TGTGCCACAGGGGGACAGGGGAATCAGCCCCAGCATTTT.

The rearrangement uses TRBV28 and TRBJ2-1; tentative D call: TRBD2 (6 bases). This CDR3 region has 15 residues. Germline assignment: CDR1 MDHEN and CDR2 SYDVKM. Trimming cost V 3 bases and J 5 bases, with 14 bases left between them. The CDR3 region has the DNA TGTGCCAGCAGTTTCCCTGAAAAGCGGGACAATGAGCAGTTCTTC. It translates to CASSFPEKRDNEQFF.

The chain combines TRBV7-2 with TRBJ2-5; maybe TRBD2 (5 bases). The J call may be in error: the DNA end matches TRBJ2-7 better. CDR3 length: 15 amino acids. The germline V gene has CDR1 SGHTA and CDR2 FQGNSA. CDR3 coding DNA: TGTGCCAGCAGCTTAGTCGGGGAGCTAGCTTCCGAGCAGTACTTC. Its translation: CASSLVGELASEQYF.